This T cell receptor beta chain was recovered during a study of human CD4 T cells and Enterobacteriaceae. V gave up 5 bases and J gave up 3 bases; unmatched junction bases: 15. The CDR3 length is 17 residues. Germline assignment: CDR1 SGHTA and CDR2 FQGNSA. Ex vivo total memory CD4+ cells were sequenced at deep level. Sequenced by immunoSEQ multiplex PCR; TCRdb stores in-frame clones only, minus some. The sample lists tens of thousands of clones, about 82% occurring once. The memory gate held CD4+ cells that were not CD45RA+CCR7+CD95- naive cells, over 98% pure. Total CD4+ T cells and monocytes came from CD4/CD14 microbead positive selection. CD8+, CD14+, CD16+, CD56+, CD19+ and CD25-bright cells were excluded before sorting. About this clone itself: Its cognate antigen is unknown.

Whole-study results and caveats: In the top 5%: 11 of 19 and about 60% of the 34 cross-reactive clonotypes.

This sequence originates from a human donor in good health. The source material was memory CD4+ T cells from blood. This chain connects TRBV7-2 to TRBJ2-7, with 8 bases matching TRBD1. This chain's CDR3 is CASSPSGGRTGFYEQYF. CDR3 nucleotide sequence: TGTGCCAGCAGCCCGAGCGGAGGGCGGACAGGGTTCTACGAGCAGTACTTC.